The 22 T cell receptor beta chains below all came from one sample that was sequenced in a study of PD-1 blockade in mismatch repair-deficient tumors. Assay used: immunoSEQ multiplex PCR; TCRdb lists only in-frame clones, some missing. The profile shows roughly 130,000 clones, 88% of them singletons. The specimen was peripheral blood, collected approximately 72 weeks after starting pembrolizumab. The source of these receptors is an adult with mismatch repair-deficient cancer.

This clone has a count of ten or more. The genes are TRBV10-2 and TRBJ2-1; the match to TRBD1 covers 7 bases. V trimming: 0 bases; J trimming: 14 bases; junction bases outside the gene matches: 7. CDR1 and CDR2 (germline): WSHSY, SAAADI. This CDR3 has 13 residues. The CDR3 loop reads CASSESVRGTKFF. In DNA form, the CDR3 reads TGCGCCAGCAGTGAGTCGGTCAGGGGGACCAAGTTCTTC.

The CDR3: CASSTGINIQYF. The CDR3 DNA follows: TGCGCCAGCAGTACAGGGATAAACATTCAGTACTTC. V is TRBV10-2 and J is TRBJ2-4; a weak D match, TRBD1 (6 bases). Germline V gene data show CDR1 as WSHSY and CDR2 as SAAADI. V gave up 5 bases and J gave up 6 bases, with 8 bases separating them. There are 12 residues in the CDR3.

The chain joins TRBV19 to TRBJ1-1; tentative D call: TRBD1 (6 bases). V lost 5 bases and J lost 6, with 13 bases in between. The CDR3 covers 13 residues. In germline, CDR1 is LNHDA, CDR2 SQIVND (reference sequence). The CDR3 DNA follows: TGTGCCAGTAGTCAGGGGTTGCTGGCTGAAGCTTTCTTT. This codes for CASSQGLLAEAFF.

V usage is TRBV5-1 and J usage is TRBJ2-3; 7 positions match TRBD2. V dropped 7 bases and J dropped 3; count of bases not matched to a gene: 14. This CDR3 region has 16 residues. Germline V gives CDR1 SGHRS, CDR2 YFSETQ. For the CDR3, the DNA is TGCGCCAGCTCCTTGGGGAGGGCCCTCAGGACAGATACGCAGTATTTT. As protein: CASSLGRALRTDTQYF.

The V call is TRBV10-3, the J call TRBJ2-1; no reliable D call. The germline CDR1 and CDR2 sequences are ENHRY and SYGVKD. V was trimmed by 7 bases and J by 0 bases, leaving 13 bases between them. The CDR3 is 15 amino acids. The DNA of the CDR3 is TGTGCCATCAAAAGGCCGGAGAGCTCCTACAATGAGCAGTTCTTC. This encodes CAIKRPESSYNEQFF.

A single count supports this clone. The chain recombines TRBV5-1 with TRBJ2-3, with D tentatively TRBD1 (5 bases). V lost 0 bases to trimming and J lost 5 bases, with 13 bases between them. Germline V gives CDR1 SGHRS, CDR2 YFSETQ. This CDR3 comprises 15 residues. In DNA form, the CDR3 reads TGCGCCAGCAGCTTGGGTCCAGGGCGGAGAGATACGCAGTATTTT. Its protein product is CASSLGPGRRDTQYF.

The chain has TRBV10-3 and TRBJ2-7; D might be TRBD1 (5 bases). The CDR3 loop spans 15 amino acids. The germline CDR1 and CDR2 sequences are ENHRY and SYGVKD. The V and J ends lost 0 bases and 5 bases respectively, with 14 bases between them. The CDR3 spells CAISESGLSTDEQYF. The CDR3 region has the DNA TGTGCCATCAGTGAGTCGGGGCTATCTACTGACGAGCAGTACTTC.

V gene TRBV11-3 combines with J gene TRBJ2-7; 8 positions agree with TRBD2. This CDR3 is built from 15 residues. The germline V gene has CDR1 SGHNT and CDR2 YENEEA. The junction had 7 bases not matched to a gene; V was cut back by 2 bases and J by 4 bases. CDR3 sequence reads: CASSLSLAGRYEQYF. CDR3 sequence (DNA): TGTGCCAGCAGCTTATCGCTAGCGGGCAGATACGAGCAGTACTTC.

The chain links TRBV7-8 to TRBJ2-5, with 7 bases identical to TRBD2. CDR3 length equals 17 residues. Germline trimming cut 0 bases from V and 2 bases from J; bases unmatched to any gene: 9. Per the germline V gene, CDR1 is SGHVS and CDR2 is FQNEAQ. The CDR3 is CASSLAAGRGGQETQYF. The CDR3 DNA sequence: TGTGCCAGCAGCTTAGCGGCTGGCCGGGGAGGGCAAGAGACCCAGTACTTC.

This CDR3 reads CASSVYRTDTQYF. CDR3 coding DNA: TGTGCCAGCAGCGTATACCGCACAGATACGCAGTATTTT. V gene TRBV9 combines with J gene TRBJ2-3; no firm D call. V lost 1 base and J lost 1, with 4 bases in between. This CDR3 contains 13 residues. Germline CDR1 reads SGDLS; CDR2 reads YYNGEE.

The chain uses TRBV9 and TRBJ2-7, with D uncertain. CDR1 and CDR2 (germline): SGDLS, YYNGEE. Trimming shortened V by 4 bases and J by 2 bases, and 13 bases separated the two germline ends. This CDR3 has 14 residues. The CDR3 DNA sequence: TGTGCCAGCAGCTCCTCAGGTGGGCCCTACGAGCAGTACTTC. Protein sequence: CASSSSGGPYEQYF.

The chain uses TRBV19 and TRBJ2-1; 12 nucleotides agree with TRBD2. The CDR3 consists of 18 residues. The germline gives CDR1 LNHDA, CDR2 SQIVND (reference sequence). V gave up 5 bases and J gave up 0 bases; unmatched junction bases: 8. CDR3 bases: TGTGCCAGTAGTCCTAGACTAGCGGGAGCAAGCTCCTACAATGAGCAGTTCTTC. It codes for CASSPRLAGASSYNEQFF.

V gene TRBV28 combines with J gene TRBJ2-7, with no clear D. This CDR3 has 13 residues. Looked up from germline, CDR1 is MDHEN and CDR2 is SYDVKM. V was shortened by 5 bases and J by 2 bases, with 10 bases between the two germline ends. The CDR3 protein is CASSIRTAYEQYF. The CDR3, as DNA: TGTGCCAGCAGTATCCGGACGGCCTACGAGCAGTACTTC.

In DNA, the CDR3 is TGTGCCATCAGGTATCAGGGGTTGAACACTGAAGCTTTCTTT. The encoded protein is CAIRYQGLNTEAFF. The chain links TRBV10-3 to TRBJ1-1; possible D gene TRBD1, 6 bases. The V and J ends lost 6 bases and 0 bases respectively, with 11 bases between them. This CDR3 comprises 14 residues. Germline V lookup: CDR1 ENHRY, CDR2 SYGVKD.

This clone came up once. The rearrangement links TRBV4-1 to TRBJ1-3, with D unresolved. The length of the CDR3 is 15 residues. Trimming stripped 2 bases from V and 0 bases from J, with 8 bases between. Germline lookup yields CDR1 MGHRA and CDR2 YSYEKL. CDR3 nucleotide sequence: TGCGCCAGCAGCCAATCCCCGGTCTCTGGAAACACCATATATTTT. Amino acids: CASSQSPVSGNTIYF.

The V call is TRBV7-6, the J call TRBJ2-3; 8 positions agree with TRBD2. CDR1 and CDR2 from the germline V gene are SGHVS and FNYEAQ. V shed 2 bases and J 4 bases; nucleotides not matched to a gene: 5. This CDR3 comprises 15 residues. The CDR3 DNA is TGTGCCAGCAGCTTATACGCGGGAGGATCAGATACGCAGTATTTT. Translation gives CASSLYAGGSDTQYF.

This clone is a singleton in its sample. The J gene is TRBJ2-7, the V gene TRBV27; D tentatively fits TRBD1 or TRBD2 (6 bases each). V was clipped by 3 bases and J by 5 bases, with 11 bases between them. This CDR3 is built from 13 residues. From germline, CDR1 is MNHEY and CDR2 SMNVEV (reference sequence). CDR3 protein: CASSFRGPNEQYF. CDR3 nucleotides: TGTGCCAGCAGTTTCCGGGGGCCCAACGAGCAGTACTTC.

The CDR3 nucleotides are TGTGCCAGCAGCTTAGCTCCGGGACGGTACTACGAGCAGTACTTC. It translates to CASSLAPGRYYEQYF. The chain links TRBV7-8 to TRBJ2-7; D may correspond to TRBD1 or TRBD2 (5 bases each). V was trimmed by 0 bases and J by 3 bases, leaving 12 bases between them. CDR3 length: 15 amino acids. Germline-derived CDR1 and CDR2 are SGHVS and FQNEAQ.

The J gene is TRBJ2-3, the V gene TRBV11-2, with a possible D match to TRBD2 (7 bases). Trimming cost V 1 base and J 5 bases, with 16 bases left between them. The CDR3 has 16 amino acids. Germline V gene data show CDR1 as SGHAT and CDR2 as FQNNGV. Written as DNA, the CDR3 is TGTGCCAGCAGCTTAGGTCTAGGCGGGGGCAAAGATACGCAGTATTTT. This codes for CASSLGLGGGKDTQYF.

J is TRBJ2-5 and V is TRBV5-1, with 8 positions matching TRBD1. The V and J ends lost 5 bases and 2 bases, in that order; junction bases with no gene match: 5. The V gene's germline CDR1 is SGHRS and CDR2 YFSETQ. This CDR3 spans 14 amino acids. The CDR3 DNA reads TGCGCCAGCAGACCGGGACAGGTTCAAGAGACCCAGTACTTC. This sequence encodes CASRPGQVQETQYF. Full variable domain (rest looked up from reference TRBV5-1 and TRBJ2-5): KAGVTQTPRYLIKTRGQQVTLSCSPISGHRSVSWYQQTPGQGLQFLFEYFSETQRNKGNFPGRFSGRQFSNSRSEMNVSTLELGDSALYLCASRPGQVQETQYFGPGTRLLVL.

This chain connects TRBV4-2 to TRBJ2-2; either TRBD1 or TRBD2 may fit D (5 bases each). This CDR3 has 17 amino acids. Trimming removed 4 bases from V and 2 bases from J, with 17 bases in between. Germline lookup yields CDR1 LGHNA and CDR2 YNFKEQ. The CDR3 loop reads CASSLLRGELNTGELFF. In DNA, the CDR3 is TGTGCCAGCAGCCTTCTGAGGGGCGAGCTAAACACCGGGGAGCTGTTTTTT.

The chain is built from TRBV18 and TRBJ2-7; TRBD2 agrees at 12 bases. Per germline, CDR1 KGHSH and CDR2 LQKENI. Unmatched junction bases numbered 2, after V lost 3 bases and J lost 2 bases. The CDR3 is 15 residues long. Written as DNA, the CDR3 is TGTGCCAGCTCACCCCCTAGCGGGAGGGCCTACGAGCAGTACTTC. It encodes CASSPPSGRAYEQYF.